A selection of T cell receptor beta chains follows, all from one sample in a study of T-cell reconstitution after alpha-beta-depleted transplantation in children. Via MiXCR, TCRdb re-called the PCR reads, giving one row per CDR3 protein. The sample comprises some 120,000 distinct CDR3 sequences, 8.5% to 10% of which are singletons, and 24% rests with the top ten. Sample: PBMCs, mostly from graft donor cells, taken 180 days after TCRalphabeta/CD19-depleted stem cell transplant. These receptors were taken from a girl in the first two years of life who had a stem cell transplant for combined immunodeficiency, so the T cells may come from the graft donor. The CDR3 runs from the conserved cysteine through the conserved F or W. D genes are given only for firm matches. Rows may omit the clone size; those that give it use once, few, many or a size class.

len	d_gene	v_gene	j_gene	abundance	CDR3nt	CDR3aa
15	-	TRBV12-3/TRBV12-4	TRBJ2-3	few	TGTGCCAGCAGCCCCCCGGGGGCGTACACAGATACGCAGTATTTT	CASSPPGAYTDTQYF
13	TRBD1	TRBV29-1	TRBJ2-7	-	TGCAGCGGGTCTCTGGGACAGGGAGGCGAGCAGTACTTC	CSGSLGQGGEQYF
16	TRBD1	TRBV7-2	TRBJ2-3	few	TGTGCCAGCAGCCCAGACAGGGGATTCAGCACAGATACGCAGTATTTT	CASSPDRGFSTDTQYF
12	TRBD2	TRBV20-1	TRBJ2-7	few	TGCAGTGCTAGGCTCGCGGGGGTGGGGCAGTACTTC	CSARLAGVGQYF
17	-	TRBV5-1	TRBJ2-7	few	TGCGCCAGCAGCTTGCCCCTCGGTAGGGGGTTAACCTACGAGCAGTACTTC	CASSLPLGRGLTYEQYF
15	-	TRBV20-1	TRBJ2-3	-	TGCAGTGCTAGAGATTTGAGGACAGCAACAGATACGCAGTATTTT	CSARDLRTATDTQYF
14	-	TRBV4-3	TRBJ1-6	-	TGCGCCAGCAGCCAAGTCCGGGATAGGTCACCCCTCCACTTT	CASSQVRDRSPLHF
13	-	TRBV30	TRBJ2-7	-	TGTGCCTGGAGTCCCGGACAGCCCTACGAGCAGTACTTC	CAWSPGQPYEQYF
15	-	TRBV29-1	TRBJ1-5	-	TGCAGCCCCGGGGAACAAACTTATAGCAATCAGCCCCAGCATTTT	CSPGEQTYSNQPQHF
17	TRBD1	TRBV6-1	TRBJ2-3	few	TGTGCCAGCAGTGTCTGGGACAGGGCGGGAGGCACAGATACGCAGTATTTT	CASSVWDRAGGTDTQYF
18	-	TRBV6-5	TRBJ1-4	few	TGTGCCAGCAGTTACCGGGGGCCTGGGTCCGCAACTAATGAAAAACTGTTTTTT	CASSYRGPGSATNEKLFF
15	-	TRBV5-1	TRBJ1-1	-	TGCGCCAGCAGCTTGGAAGCAGGGGTGAACACTGAAGCTTTCTTT	CASSLEAGVNTEAFF
11	-	TRBV29-1	TRBJ2-1	-	TGCAGCGTTGAAGATCGAGGGGGGGAGTTCTTC	CSVEDRGGEFF
15	-	TRBV12-3/TRBV12-4	TRBJ2-7	-	TGTGCCAGCAGCGTGAGGGGCAGAAGGACCTACGAGCAGTACTTC	CASSVRGRRTYEQYF
18	-	TRBV5-1	TRBJ1-3	-	TGCGCCAGCAGCTTGGCCGGGATTAGTGGGCACTCTGGAAACACCATATATTTT	CASSLAGISGHSGNTIYF
15	-	TRBV10-3	TRBJ2-7	-	TGTGCCATCAGTGAGCTGATAGGAGTCTCCTACGAGCAGTACTTC	CAISELIGVSYEQYF
13	TRBD1	TRBV3-1	TRBJ2-3	few	TGTGCCAGCCAACGGGACAGGAGTCGTCGGCAGTATTTT	CASQRDRSRRQYF
14	-	TRBV5-1	TRBJ2-7	many	TGCGCCAGCAGCCTGGATGGTGGCTCCTACGAGCAGTACTTC	CASSLDGGSYEQYF
14	TRBD1	TRBV6-1	TRBJ2-2	few	TGTGCCAGCCGGGACAGCAGGAACGCCGGGGAGCTGTTTTTT	CASRDSRNAGELFF
15	TRBD1	TRBV12-3/TRBV12-4	TRBJ2-7	few	TGTGCCAGCAGTTTAAGACAGGGTAAGGTCGACGAGCAGTACTTC	CASSLRQGKVDEQYF
14	TRBD1	TRBV6-1	TRBJ1-2	few	TGTGCCAGCAGTGCAGGACAGGGAATCTATGGCTACACCTTC	CASSAGQGIYGYTF
14	TRBD1	TRBV29-1	TRBJ2-1	few	TGCAGCGCCAAGCGGACAGGGTTATACAATGAGCAGTTCTTC	CSAKRTGLYNEQFF
13	-	TRBV10-3	TRBJ1-1	-	TGTGCCATCAGTGAGTCTAGGTCCGGGGAAGCTTTCTTT	CAISESRSGEAFF
15	TRBD1	TRBV5-1	TRBJ1-6	few	TGCGCCAGCAGCTTGGCGACAGGGAACCATTCACCCCTCCACTTT	CASSLATGNHSPLHF
17	-	TRBV9	TRBJ1-2	few	TGTGCCAGCAGCGTAGACCCATCCCGAGAGAAGGACTATGGCTACACCTTC	CASSVDPSREKDYGYTF
13	-	TRBV20-1	TRBJ2-7	many	TGCAGTGCTAGTTCGGACAGCTTCTACGAGCAGTACTTC	CSASSDSFYEQYF
15	TRBD1	TRBV11-3	TRBJ2-7	few	TGTGCCAGCAGCCCCCACAGGGGGGCCTCCTACGAGCAGTACTTC	CASSPHRGASYEQYF
15	TRBD1	TRBV7-6	TRBJ1-4	few	TGTGCCAGCAGCTTAGTCTCAGGGGGAGATGAAAAACTGTTTTTT	CASSLVSGGDEKLFF
16	-	TRBV5-1	TRBJ2-7	few	TGCGCCAGCAGCCCACCGGGTCAGTTGAGCGACTACGAGCAGTACTTC	CASSPPGQLSDYEQYF
17	-	TRBV6-2/TRBV6-3	TRBJ2-7	-	TGTGCCAGCACCCATCCGGGCGTCGGGGCAGGGTCATACGAGCAGTACTTC	CASTHPGVGAGSYEQYF
15	TRBD2	TRBV20-1	TRBJ2-7	few	TGCAGTGCCCAAACTCCTAGCGGGAGGGCCCAAGAGCAGTACTTC	CSAQTPSGRAQEQYF
13	-	TRBV7-2	TRBJ2-1	few	TGTGCCAGCAGCCCCCTAGCGAGCAATGAGCAGTTCTTC	CASSPLASNEQFF
15	-	TRBV20-1	TRBJ2-1	few	TGCAGTGCTAGAGATCCCGGGACTCAATACAATGAGCAGTTCTTC	CSARDPGTQYNEQFF
14	-	TRBV6-5	TRBJ2-6	-	TGTGCCAGCAGTTATGGCTCTGGGGCCAACGTCCTGACTTTC	CASSYGSGANVLTF
16	-	TRBV12-3/TRBV12-4	TRBJ1-2	few	TGTGCCATCACCGGAGGGGCGGTTAAGGGTTCCTATGGCTACACCTTC	CAITGGAVKGSYGYTF
11	-	TRBV5-6	TRBJ1-2	-	TGTGCCAGCAGCCTAGGGTGGGGCTACACCTTC	CASSLGWGYTF
14	TRBD1	TRBV10-3	TRBJ1-1	many	TGTGCCATCAGGCCAGGGGGCTTGGACACTGAAGCTTTCTTT	CAIRPGGLDTEAFF
17	TRBD2	TRBV27	TRBJ2-3	-	TGTGCCAGCAGTCGGACGACTAGCGGGGCTCGCGCAGATACGCAGTATTTT	CASSRTTSGARADTQYF
15	TRBD1	TRBV18	TRBJ2-5	few	TGTGCCAGCTCACCAAGGACAGGGCCGGGGGAGACCCAGTACTTC	CASSPRTGPGETQYF
13	-	TRBV6-5	TRBJ1-1	-	TGTGCCAGCAGTTACAGGGGAAGGACTGAAGCTTTCTTT	CASSYRGRTEAFF
15	TRBD1	TRBV5-6	TRBJ2-7	many	TGTGCCAGCAGCTCCGACAGGGGAAGCTCCTACGAGCAGTACTTC	CASSSDRGSSYEQYF
14	-	TRBV12-3/TRBV12-4	TRBJ2-7	-	TGTGCCAGCAGTCCGCCGGGACTCAACTACGAGCAGTACTTC	CASSPPGLNYEQYF
19	TRBD1	TRBV11-2	TRBJ2-7	few	TGTGCCAGCAGCCTTTCCGGGACAGGGACCCCGCGGGGGTCCTACGAGCAGTACTTC	CASSLSGTGTPRGSYEQYF
15	-	TRBV12-3/TRBV12-4	TRBJ2-1	few	TGTGCCAGCAGCAAGGGGGGGGCTTTCTACAATGAGCAGTTCTTC	CASSKGGAFYNEQFF
12	-	TRBV5-1	TRBJ2-7	few	TGCGCCAGCCGGGGTAGTAGTTGGGAGCAGTACTTC	CASRGSSWEQYF
11	-	TRBV20-1	TRBJ2-5	few	TGCAGTGCTAGCCTACAAGAGACCCAGTACTTC	CSASLQETQYF
14	-	TRBV7-2	TRBJ1-5	-	TGTGCCAGCAGCTCCCAGGGGATCGTCCAGCCCCAGCATTTT	CASSSQGIVQPQHF
16	-	TRBV4-2	TRBJ2-7	-	TGTGCCAGCAGCCAAGAAGGGGGGGGGGCTCTCTACGAGCAGTACTTC	CASSQEGGGALYEQYF